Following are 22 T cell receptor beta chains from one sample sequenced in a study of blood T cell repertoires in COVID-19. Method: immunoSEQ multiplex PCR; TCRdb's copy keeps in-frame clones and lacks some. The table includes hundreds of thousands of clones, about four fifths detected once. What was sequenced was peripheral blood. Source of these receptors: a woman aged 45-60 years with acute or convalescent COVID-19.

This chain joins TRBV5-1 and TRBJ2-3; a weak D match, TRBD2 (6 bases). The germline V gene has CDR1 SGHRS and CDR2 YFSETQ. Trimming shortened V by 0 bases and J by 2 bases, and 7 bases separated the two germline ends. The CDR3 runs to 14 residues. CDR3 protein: CASSLGLDTDTQYF. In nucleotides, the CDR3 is TGCGCCAGCAGCTTGGGACTAGACACAGATACGCAGTATTTT.

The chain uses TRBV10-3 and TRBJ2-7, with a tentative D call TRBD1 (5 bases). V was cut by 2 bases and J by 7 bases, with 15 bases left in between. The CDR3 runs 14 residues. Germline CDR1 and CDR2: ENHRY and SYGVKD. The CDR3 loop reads CAISEPRGSPEQYF. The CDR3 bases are TGTGCCATCAGTGAGCCAAGGGGTTCGCCGGAGCAGTACTTC.

In DNA form, the CDR3 reads TGTGCCAGTAGTTCGGGACACCTCTACGAGCAGTACTTC. Translating gives CASSSGHLYEQYF. This sequence joins TRBV19 and TRBJ2-7; D is perhaps TRBD1 (6 bases). The germline gives CDR1 LNHDA, CDR2 SQIVND (reference sequence). This CDR3 comprises 13 residues. With 5 bases removed from V and 3 bases from J, the gap between germline ends came to 11 bases.

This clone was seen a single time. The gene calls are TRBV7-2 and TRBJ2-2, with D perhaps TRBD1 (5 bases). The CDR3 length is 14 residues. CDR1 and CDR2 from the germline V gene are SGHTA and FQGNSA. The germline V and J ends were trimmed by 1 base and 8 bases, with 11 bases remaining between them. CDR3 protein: CASSLVAPGGELFF. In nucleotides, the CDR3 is TGTGCCAGCAGCTTAGTAGCCCCAGGGGGGGAGCTGTTTTTT.

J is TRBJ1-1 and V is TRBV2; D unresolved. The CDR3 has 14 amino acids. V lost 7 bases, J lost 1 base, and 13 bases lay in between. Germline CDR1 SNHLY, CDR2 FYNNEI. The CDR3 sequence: CASTWGGRNTEAFF. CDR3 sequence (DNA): TGTGCCAGCACTTGGGGAGGGCGGAACACTGAAGCTTTCTTT.

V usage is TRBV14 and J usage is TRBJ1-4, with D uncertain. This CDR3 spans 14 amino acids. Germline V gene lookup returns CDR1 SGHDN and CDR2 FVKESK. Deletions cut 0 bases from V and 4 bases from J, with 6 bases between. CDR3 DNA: TGTGCCAGCAGCCAAGACACAGTTAATGAAAAACTGTTTTTT. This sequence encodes CASSQDTVNEKLFF.

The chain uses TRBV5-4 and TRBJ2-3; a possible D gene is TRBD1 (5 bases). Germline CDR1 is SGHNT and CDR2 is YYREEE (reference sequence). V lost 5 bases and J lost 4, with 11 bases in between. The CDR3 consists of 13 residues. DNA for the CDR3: TGTGCCAGCAGAAGGACAAGTCCAGATACGCAGTATTTT. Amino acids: CASRRTSPDTQYF.

CDR3 bases: TGTGCCAGCAGCTCTGGACAGGGGGGAACTAATGAAAAACTGTTTTTT. This gives the protein CASSSGQGGTNEKLFF. This chain links TRBV5-6 with TRBJ1-4; 10 bases are shared with TRBD1. Per the germline V gene, CDR1 is SGHDT and CDR2 is YYEEEE. The V segment lost 3 bases and the J segment 1 base; nucleotides outside the gene matches: 3. The CDR3 is 16 amino acids.

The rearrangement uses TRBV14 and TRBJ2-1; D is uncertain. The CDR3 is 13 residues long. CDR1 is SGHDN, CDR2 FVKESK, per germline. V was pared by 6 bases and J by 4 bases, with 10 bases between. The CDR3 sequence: CASSYYLYNEQFF. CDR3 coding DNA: TGTGCCAGCAGTTACTACCTTTACAATGAGCAGTTCTTC.

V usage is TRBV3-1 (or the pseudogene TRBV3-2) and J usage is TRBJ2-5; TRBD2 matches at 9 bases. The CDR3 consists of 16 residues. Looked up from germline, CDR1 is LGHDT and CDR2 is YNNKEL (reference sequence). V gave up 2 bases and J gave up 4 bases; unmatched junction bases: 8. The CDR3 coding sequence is TGTGCCAGCAGCCAATTAGCGGGAGTTTTTGGAGAGACCCAGTACTTC. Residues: CASSQLAGVFGETQYF.

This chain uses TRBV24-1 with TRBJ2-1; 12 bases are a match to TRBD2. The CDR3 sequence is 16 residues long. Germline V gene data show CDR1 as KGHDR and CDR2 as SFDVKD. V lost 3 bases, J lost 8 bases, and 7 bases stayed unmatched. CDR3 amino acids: CATSDTTSGRIDEQFF. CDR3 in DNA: TGTGCCACCAGTGATACGACTAGCGGGAGAATTGATGAGCAGTTCTTC.

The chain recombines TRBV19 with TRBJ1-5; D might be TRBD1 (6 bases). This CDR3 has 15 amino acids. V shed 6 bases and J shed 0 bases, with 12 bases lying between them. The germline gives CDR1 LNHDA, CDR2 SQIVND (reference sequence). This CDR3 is CASREGQISNQPQHF. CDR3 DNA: TGTGCCAGTAGAGAAGGACAGATTAGCAATCAGCCCCAGCATTTT.

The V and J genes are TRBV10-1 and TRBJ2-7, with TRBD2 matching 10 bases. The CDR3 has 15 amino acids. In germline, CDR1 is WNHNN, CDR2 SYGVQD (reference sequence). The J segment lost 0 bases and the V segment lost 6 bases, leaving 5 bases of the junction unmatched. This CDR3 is CASSPSGGSSYEQYF. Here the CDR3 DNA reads TGCGCCAGCAGCCCTAGCGGGGGTAGCTCCTACGAGCAGTACTTC.

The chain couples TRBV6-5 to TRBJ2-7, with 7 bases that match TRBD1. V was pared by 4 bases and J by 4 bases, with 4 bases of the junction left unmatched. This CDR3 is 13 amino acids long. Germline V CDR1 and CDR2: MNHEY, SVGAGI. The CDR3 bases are TGTGCCAGCAGTTCGACAGGGTCATACGAGCAGTACTTC. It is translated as CASSSTGSYEQYF.

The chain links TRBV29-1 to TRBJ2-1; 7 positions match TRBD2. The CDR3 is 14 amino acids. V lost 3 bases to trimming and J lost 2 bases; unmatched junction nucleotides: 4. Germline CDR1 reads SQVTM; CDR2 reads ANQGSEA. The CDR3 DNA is TGCAGCGTTGAGCCTAGCGGCCCCTACAATGAGCAGTTCTTC. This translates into CSVEPSGPYNEQFF.

CDR3 nucleotides: TGTGCCAGCAGCCAAGGAGGGCTTGGGGAGACCCAGTACTTC. It is translated as CASSQGGLGETQYF. V is TRBV14 and J is TRBJ2-5; TRBD2 might be the D (5 bases). CDR1 and CDR2 from the germline V gene are SGHDN and FVKESK. Trimming cost V 1 base and J 5 bases, with 11 bases left between them. This CDR3 has 14 amino acids.

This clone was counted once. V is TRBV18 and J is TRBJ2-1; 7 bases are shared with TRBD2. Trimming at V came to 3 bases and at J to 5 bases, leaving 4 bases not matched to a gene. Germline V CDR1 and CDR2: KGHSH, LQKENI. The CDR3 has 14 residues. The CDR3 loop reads CASSPGLSDNEQFF. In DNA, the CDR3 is TGTGCCAGCTCACCGGGACTAAGCGACAATGAGCAGTTCTTC.

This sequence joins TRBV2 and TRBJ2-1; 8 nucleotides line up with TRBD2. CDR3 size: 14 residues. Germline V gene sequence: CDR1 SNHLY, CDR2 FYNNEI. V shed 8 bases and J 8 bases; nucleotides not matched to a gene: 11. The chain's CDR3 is CASSREGQFDEQFF. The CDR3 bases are TGTGCCAGCTCCCGGGAGGGCCAATTCGATGAGCAGTTCTTC.

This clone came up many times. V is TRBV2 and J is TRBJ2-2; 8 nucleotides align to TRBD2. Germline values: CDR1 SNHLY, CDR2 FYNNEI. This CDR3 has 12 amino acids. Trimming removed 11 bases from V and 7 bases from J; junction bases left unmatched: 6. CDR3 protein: CAGGTRVGELFF. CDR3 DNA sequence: TGTGCCGGCGGGACTAGGGTCGGGGAGCTGTTTTTT.

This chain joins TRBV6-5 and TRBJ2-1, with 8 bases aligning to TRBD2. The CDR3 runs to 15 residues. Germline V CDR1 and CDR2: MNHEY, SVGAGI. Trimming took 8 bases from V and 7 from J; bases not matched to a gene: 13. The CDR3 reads CASLKGTRGSNEQFF. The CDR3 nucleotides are TGTGCCAGCCTCAAGGGGACTAGAGGTTCTAATGAGCAGTTCTTC.

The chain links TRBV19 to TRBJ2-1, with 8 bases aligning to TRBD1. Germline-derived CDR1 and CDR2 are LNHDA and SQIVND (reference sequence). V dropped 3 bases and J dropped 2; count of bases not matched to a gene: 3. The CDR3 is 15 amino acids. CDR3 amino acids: CASSIEDRAYNEQFF. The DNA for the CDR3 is TGTGCCAGTAGTATCGAGGACAGGGCCTACAATGAGCAGTTCTTC.

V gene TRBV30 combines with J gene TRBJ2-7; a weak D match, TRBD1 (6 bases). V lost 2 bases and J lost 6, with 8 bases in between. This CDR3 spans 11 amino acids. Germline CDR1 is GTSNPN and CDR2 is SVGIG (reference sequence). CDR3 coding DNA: TGTGCCTGGAGTAGCAGGGGCGAGCAGTACTTC. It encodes CAWSSRGEQYF.